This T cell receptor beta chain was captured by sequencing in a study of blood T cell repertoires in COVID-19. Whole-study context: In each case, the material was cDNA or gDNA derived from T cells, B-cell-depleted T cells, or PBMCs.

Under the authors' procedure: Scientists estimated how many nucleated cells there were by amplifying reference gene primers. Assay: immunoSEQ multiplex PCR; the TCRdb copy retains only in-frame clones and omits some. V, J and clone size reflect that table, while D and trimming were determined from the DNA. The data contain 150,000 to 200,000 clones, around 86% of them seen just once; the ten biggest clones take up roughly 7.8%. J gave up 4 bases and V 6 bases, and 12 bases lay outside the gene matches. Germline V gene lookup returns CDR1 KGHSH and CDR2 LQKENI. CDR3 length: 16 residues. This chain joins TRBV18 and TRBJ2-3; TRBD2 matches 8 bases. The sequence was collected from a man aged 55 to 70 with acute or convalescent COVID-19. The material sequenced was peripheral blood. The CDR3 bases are TGTGCCAGCTCCTCAGGCCCCGCGGGAGGTTCAGATACGCAGTATTTT. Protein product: CASSSGPAGGSDTQYF.